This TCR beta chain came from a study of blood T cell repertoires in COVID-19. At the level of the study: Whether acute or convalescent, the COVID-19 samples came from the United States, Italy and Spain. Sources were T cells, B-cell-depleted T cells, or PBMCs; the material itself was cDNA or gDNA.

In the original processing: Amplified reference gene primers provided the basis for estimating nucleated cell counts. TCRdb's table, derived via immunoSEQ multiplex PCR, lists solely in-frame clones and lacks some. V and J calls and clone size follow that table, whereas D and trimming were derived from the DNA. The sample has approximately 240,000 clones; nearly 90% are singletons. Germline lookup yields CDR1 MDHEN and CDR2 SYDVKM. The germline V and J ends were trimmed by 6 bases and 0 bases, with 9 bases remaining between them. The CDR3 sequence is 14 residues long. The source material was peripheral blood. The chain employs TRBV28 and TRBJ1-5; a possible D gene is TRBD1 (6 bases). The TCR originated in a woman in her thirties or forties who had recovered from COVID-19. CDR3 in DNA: TGTGCCAGCAGCAGGGACACTAGCAATCAGCCCCAGCATTTT. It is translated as CASSRDTSNQPQHF.